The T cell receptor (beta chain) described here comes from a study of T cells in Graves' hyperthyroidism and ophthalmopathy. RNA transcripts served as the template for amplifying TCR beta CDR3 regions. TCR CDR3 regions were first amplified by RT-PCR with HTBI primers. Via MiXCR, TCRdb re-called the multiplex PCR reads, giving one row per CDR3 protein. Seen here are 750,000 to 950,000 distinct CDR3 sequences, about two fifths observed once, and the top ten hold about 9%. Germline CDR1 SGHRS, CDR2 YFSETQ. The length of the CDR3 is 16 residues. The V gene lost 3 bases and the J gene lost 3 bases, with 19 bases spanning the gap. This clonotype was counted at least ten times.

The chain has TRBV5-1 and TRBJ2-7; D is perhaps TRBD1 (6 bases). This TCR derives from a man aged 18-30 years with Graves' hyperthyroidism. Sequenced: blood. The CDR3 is CASSSQRTASLYEQYF. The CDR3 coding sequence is TGCGCCAGCAGCTCCCAGAGGACAGCATCCCTCTACGAGCAGTACTTC.